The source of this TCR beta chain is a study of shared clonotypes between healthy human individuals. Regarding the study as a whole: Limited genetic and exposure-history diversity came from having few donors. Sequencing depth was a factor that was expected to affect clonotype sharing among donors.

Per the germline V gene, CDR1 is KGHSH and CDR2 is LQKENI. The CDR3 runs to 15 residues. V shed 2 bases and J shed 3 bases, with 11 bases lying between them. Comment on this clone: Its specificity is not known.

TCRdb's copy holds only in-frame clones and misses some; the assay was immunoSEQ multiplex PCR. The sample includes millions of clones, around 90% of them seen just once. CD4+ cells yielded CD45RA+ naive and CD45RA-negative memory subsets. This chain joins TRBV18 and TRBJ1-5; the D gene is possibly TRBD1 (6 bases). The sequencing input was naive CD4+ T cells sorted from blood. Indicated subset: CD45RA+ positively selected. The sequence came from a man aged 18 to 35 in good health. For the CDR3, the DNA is TGTGCCAGCTCACCAGGGACACGGAACAATCAGCCCCAGCATTTT. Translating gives CASSPGTRNNQPQHF.